Below, 2 T cell receptor beta chains from the same sample are listed, as sequenced in a study of CD8+ T cells in alopecia areata. The treatment denotes: oral pan-JAK inhibitor, 5-10 mg twice daily. cDNA prepared by RNA extraction and subsequent reverse transcription served as the template for sequencing. Libraries were prepared by immunoSEQ multiplex PCR; TCRdb keeps only in-frame clonotypes and omits some of them. Among 150,000 to 200,000 clones listed, less than 70% were seen once. Here the sequenced sample was CD4+ T cells sorted from blood, taken around week 50, from a patient treated with tofacitinib. The origin of the receptors is a human donor with alopecia areata.

Comment on this clone: Other DNA variants within this sample encode the same CDR3. The chain couples TRBV7-2 to TRBJ2-7, with D hard to call. CDR3 length equals 12 residues. Germline V gene sequence: CDR1 SGHTA, CDR2 FQGNSA. Trimming pared 2 bases from V and 3 bases from J, leaving 5 bases between. The CDR3 region is CASSLRGYEQYF. For the CDR3, the DNA is TGTGCCAGCAGCTTACGAGGCTACGAGCAGTACTTC.

CDR3 loop: CASSFQENQPQHF. In DNA, the CDR3 is TGTGCCAGCAGCTTCCAGGAAAATCAGCCCCAGCATTTT. This chain joins TRBV7-2 and TRBJ1-5; no clear D. The CDR3 runs to 13 residues. V shed 3 bases and J shed 4 bases, with 7 bases lying between them. Looked up from germline, CDR1 is SGHTA and CDR2 is FQGNSA.